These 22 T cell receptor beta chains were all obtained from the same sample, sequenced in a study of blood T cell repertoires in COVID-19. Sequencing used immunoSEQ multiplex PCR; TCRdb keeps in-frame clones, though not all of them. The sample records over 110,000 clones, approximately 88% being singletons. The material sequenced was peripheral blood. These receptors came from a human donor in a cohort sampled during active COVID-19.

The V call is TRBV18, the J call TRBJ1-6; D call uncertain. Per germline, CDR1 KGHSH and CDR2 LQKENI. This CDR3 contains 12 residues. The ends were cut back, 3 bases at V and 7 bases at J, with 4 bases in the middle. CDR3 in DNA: TGTGCCAGCTCACCCGGGAATTCACCCCTCCACTTT. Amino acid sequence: CASSPGNSPLHF.

The CDR3 region is CASSSGTGFEQYF. CDR3 nucleotides: TGTGCCAGCAGCTCCGGGACAGGCTTCGAGCAGTACTTC. The chain employs TRBV5-6 and TRBJ2-7; TRBD1 matches at 8 bases. The CDR3 consists of 13 residues. The V gene's germline CDR1 is SGHDT and CDR2 YYEEEE. V dropped 3 bases and J dropped 6; count of bases not matched to a gene: 5.

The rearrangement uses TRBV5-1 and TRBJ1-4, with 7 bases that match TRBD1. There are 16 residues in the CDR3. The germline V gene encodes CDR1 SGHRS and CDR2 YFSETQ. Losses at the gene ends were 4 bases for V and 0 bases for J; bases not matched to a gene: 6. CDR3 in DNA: TGCGCCAGCAGCCCGGGGACAGTCGCAACTAATGAAAAACTGTTTTTT. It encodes CASSPGTVATNEKLFF.

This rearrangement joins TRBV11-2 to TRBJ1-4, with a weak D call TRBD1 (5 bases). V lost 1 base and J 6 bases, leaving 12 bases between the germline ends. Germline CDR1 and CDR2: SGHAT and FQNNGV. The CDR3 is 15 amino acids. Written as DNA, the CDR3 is TGTGCCAGCAGCTTAGGTGGCAGGGACTATGAAAAACTGTTTTTT. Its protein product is CASSLGGRDYEKLFF.

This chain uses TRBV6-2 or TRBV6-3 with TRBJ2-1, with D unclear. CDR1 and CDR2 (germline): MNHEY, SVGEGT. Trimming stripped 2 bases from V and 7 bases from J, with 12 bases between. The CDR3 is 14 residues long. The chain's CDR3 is CASSYRPLYNEQFF. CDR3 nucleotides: TGTGCCAGCAGTTACCGTCCCCTTTATAATGAGCAGTTCTTC.

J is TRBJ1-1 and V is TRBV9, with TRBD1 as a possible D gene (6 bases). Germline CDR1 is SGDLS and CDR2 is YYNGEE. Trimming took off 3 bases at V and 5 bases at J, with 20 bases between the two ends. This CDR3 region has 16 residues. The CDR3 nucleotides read TGTGCCAGCAGCGCTCAGGACAGCCCCGCCAGGACTGAAGCTTTCTTT. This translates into CASSAQDSPARTEAFF.

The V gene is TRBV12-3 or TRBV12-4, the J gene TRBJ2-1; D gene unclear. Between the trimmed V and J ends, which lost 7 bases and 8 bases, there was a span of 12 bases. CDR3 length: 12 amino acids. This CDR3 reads CASTPDMHEQFF. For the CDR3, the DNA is TGTGCCAGCACCCCTGACATGCATGAGCAGTTCTTC.

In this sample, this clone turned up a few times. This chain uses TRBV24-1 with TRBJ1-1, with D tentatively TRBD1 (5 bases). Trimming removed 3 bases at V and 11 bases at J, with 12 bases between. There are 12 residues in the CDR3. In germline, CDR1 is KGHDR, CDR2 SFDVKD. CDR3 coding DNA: TGTGCCACCAGTGATCACAGGCAACGGGCTTTCTTT. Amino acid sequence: CATSDHRQRAFF.

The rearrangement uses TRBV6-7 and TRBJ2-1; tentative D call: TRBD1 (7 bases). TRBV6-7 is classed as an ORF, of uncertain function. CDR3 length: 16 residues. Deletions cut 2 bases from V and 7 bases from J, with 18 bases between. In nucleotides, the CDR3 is TGTGCCAGCAGTTACCTCCCCCAGGGGGAGGTGAATGAGCAGTTCTTC. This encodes CASSYLPQGEVNEQFF.

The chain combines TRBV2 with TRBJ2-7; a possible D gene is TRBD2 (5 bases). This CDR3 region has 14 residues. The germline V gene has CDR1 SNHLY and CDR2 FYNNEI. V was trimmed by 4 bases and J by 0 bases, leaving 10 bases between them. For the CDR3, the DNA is TGTGCCAGCAGTGGGACTTTTCTCTCCTACGAGCAGTACTTC. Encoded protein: CASSGTFLSYEQYF.

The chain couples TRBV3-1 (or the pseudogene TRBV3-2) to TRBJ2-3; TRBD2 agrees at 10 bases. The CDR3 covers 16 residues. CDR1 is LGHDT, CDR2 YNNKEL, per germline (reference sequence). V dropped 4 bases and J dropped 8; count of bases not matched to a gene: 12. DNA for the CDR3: TGTGCCAGCAGCCTCTGGGGGCAGCGGGGGGGCGGTACGCAGTATTTT. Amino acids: CASSLWGQRGGGTQYF.

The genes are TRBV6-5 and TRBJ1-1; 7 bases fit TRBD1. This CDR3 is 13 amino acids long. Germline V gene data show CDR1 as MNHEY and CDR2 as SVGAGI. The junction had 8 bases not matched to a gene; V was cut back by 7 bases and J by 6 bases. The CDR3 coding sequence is TGTGCCAGCATCACTCCTCAGGGGGCTGAAGCTTTCTTT. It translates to CASITPQGAEAFF.

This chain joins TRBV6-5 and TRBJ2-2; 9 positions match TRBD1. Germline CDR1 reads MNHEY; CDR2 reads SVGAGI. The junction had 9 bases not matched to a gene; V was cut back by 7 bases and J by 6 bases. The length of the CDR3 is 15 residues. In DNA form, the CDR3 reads TGTGCCAGCACCTCACCGGGACAGGGTTCCGGGGAGCTGTTTTTT. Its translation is CASTSPGQGSGELFF.

CDR3 loop: CAISEIKGRETQYF. For the CDR3, the DNA is TGTGCCATCAGTGAGATAAAGGGGAGGGAGACCCAGTACTTC. The V and J genes are TRBV10-3 and TRBJ2-5; D perhaps matches TRBD2 (6 bases). Trimming cost V 2 bases and J 5 bases, with 12 bases left between them. Per germline, CDR1 ENHRY and CDR2 SYGVKD. This CDR3 is 14 amino acids long.

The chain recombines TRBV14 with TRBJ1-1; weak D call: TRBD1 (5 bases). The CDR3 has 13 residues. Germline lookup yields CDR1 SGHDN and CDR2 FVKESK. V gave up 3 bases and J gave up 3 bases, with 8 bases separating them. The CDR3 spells CASSHRVHTEAFF. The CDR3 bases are TGTGCCAGCAGCCACAGGGTCCACACTGAAGCTTTCTTT.

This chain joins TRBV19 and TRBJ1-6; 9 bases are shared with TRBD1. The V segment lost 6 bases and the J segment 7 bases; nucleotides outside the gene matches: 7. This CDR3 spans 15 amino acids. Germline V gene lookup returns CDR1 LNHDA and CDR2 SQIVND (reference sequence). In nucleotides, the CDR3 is TGTGCCAGTAGCCTCGGGACAGGGAAAAATTCACCCCTCCACTTT. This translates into CASSLGTGKNSPLHF.

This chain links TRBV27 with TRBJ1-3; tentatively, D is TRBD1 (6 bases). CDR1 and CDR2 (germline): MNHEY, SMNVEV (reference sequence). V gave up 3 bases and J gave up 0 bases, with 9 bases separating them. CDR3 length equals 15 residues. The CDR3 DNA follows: TGTGCCAGCAGTTTCGGCAGGGGCTCTGGAAACACCATATATTTT. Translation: CASSFGRGSGNTIYF.

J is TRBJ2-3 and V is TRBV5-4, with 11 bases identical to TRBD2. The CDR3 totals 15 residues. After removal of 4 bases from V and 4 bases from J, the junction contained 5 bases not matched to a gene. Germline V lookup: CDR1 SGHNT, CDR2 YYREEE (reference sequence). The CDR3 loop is CASSIAGGPSDTQYF. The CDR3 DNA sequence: TGTGCCAGCAGCATAGCGGGGGGGCCATCAGATACGCAGTATTTT.

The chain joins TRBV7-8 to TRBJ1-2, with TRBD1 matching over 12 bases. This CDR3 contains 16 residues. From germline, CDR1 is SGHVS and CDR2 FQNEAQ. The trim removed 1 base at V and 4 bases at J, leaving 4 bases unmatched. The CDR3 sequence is CASSLGDRGLGYGYTF. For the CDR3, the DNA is TGTGCCAGCAGCTTAGGGGACAGGGGGCTTGGCTATGGCTACACCTTC.

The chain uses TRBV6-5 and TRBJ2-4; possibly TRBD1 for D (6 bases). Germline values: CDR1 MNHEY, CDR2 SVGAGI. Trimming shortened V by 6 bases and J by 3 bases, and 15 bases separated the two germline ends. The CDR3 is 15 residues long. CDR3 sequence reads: CASRSGAMGKNIQYF. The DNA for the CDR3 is TGTGCCAGCAGGTCAGGGGCTATGGGCAAAAACATTCAGTACTTC.

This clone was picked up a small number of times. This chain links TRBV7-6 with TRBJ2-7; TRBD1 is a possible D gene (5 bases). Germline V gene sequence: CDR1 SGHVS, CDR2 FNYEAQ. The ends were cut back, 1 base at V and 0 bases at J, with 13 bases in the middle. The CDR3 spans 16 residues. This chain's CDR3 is CASSLVSGPSSYEQYF. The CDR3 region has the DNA TGTGCCAGCAGCTTAGTTTCAGGGCCAAGCTCCTACGAGCAGTACTTC. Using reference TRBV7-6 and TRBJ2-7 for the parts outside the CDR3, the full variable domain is GAGVSQSPRYKVTKRGQDVALRCDPISGHVSLYWYRQALGQGPEFLTYFNYEAQQDKSGLPNDRFSAERPEGSISTLTIQRTEQRDSAMYRCASSLVSGPSSYEQYFGPGTRLTVT.

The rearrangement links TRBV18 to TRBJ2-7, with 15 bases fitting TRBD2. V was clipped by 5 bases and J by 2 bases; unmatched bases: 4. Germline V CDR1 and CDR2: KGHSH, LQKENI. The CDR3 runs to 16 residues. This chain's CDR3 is CASSSGTSGGPYEQYF. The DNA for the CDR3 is TGTGCCAGCTCATCTGGGACTAGCGGGGGGCCCTACGAGCAGTACTTC.